The rows below give T cell receptor beta chains drawn from one sample of a study of CD8 T cells in Susac syndrome. TCRdb analysed the immunoSEQ multiplex PCR reads with MiXCR anew, one entry per CDR3 protein. The repertoire holds a few hundred thousand distinct CDR3 sequences, with about 85% as singletons. Sequencing was carried out using CD8+ T cells from PBMCs. These receptors originate from a human donor with multiple sclerosis. Each CDR3 is given with its conserved first and last residue. The D gene is left open where the match is weak. Only some rows state a clone size, as once, few, many or a class for expanded clones.

TRBJ2-7	NA	NA	TRBV28	CASSKEGSGYYYEQYF	TGTGCCAGCAGTAAGGAGGGGAGCGGCTACTACTACGAGCAGTACTTC
TRBJ1-1	once	TRBD1	TRBV12-3/TRBV12-4	CASSSGGPSGGRTEAFF	TGTGCCAGCAGTTCAGGGGGGCCCTCCGGGGGCCGGACTGAAGCTTTCTTT
TRBJ2-1	NA	NA	TRBV5-5	CASSYEVAPSYNEQFF	TGTGCCAGCAGCTACGAGGTAGCGCCGTCCTACAATGAGCAGTTCTTC
TRBJ2-1	few	TRBD2	TRBV6-1	CASSVTGGYNEQFF	TGTGCCAGCAGCGTAACGGGAGGCTACAATGAGCAGTTCTTC
TRBJ2-7	NA	TRBD1	TRBV18	CASSPSGTGSFEDYEQYF	TGTGCCAGCTCACCTTCCGGGACAGGGTCTTTCGAGGACTACGAGCAGTACTTC
TRBJ2-1	once	TRBD2	TRBV6-2/TRBV6-3	CASSYTKWREGPEQFF	TGTGCCAGCAGTTACACTAAATGGCGGGAGGGGCCCGAGCAGTTCTTC
TRBJ2-6	NA	TRBD1	TRBV9	CASSARGPNRDSSGANVLTF	TGTGCCAGCAGCGCGAGAGGGCCAAACAGGGACAGCTCTGGGGCCAACGTCCTGACTTTC
TRBJ2-1	NA	NA	TRBV29-1	CSVDLQGGNEQFF	TGCAGCGTCGACTTACAGGGGGGGAATGAGCAGTTCTTC
TRBJ2-7	NA	TRBD2	TRBV6-5	CASSPSPGGREQYF	TGTGCCAGCAGTCCATCCCCGGGGGGGAGGGAGCAGTACTTC
TRBJ1-4	NA	NA	TRBV3-1	CASSQDSITYYGGYNEKLFF	TGTGCCAGCAGCCAAGACTCGATTACCTATTATGGCGGCTATAATGAAAAACTGTTTTTT
TRBJ2-7	NA	TRBD1	TRBV28	CASETGQGEPYEQYF	TGTGCCAGCGAAACTGGACAGGGGGAACCCTACGAGCAGTACTTC
TRBJ1-2	NA	NA	TRBV28	CASRNPTGYTF	TGTGCCAGCAGAAATCCAACTGGCTACACCTTC
TRBJ1-5	NA	NA	TRBV30	CAWSVEGNQPQHF	TGTGCCTGGAGTGTTGAGGGAAATCAGCCCCAGCATTTT
TRBJ2-7	NA	NA	TRBV27	CASSLSRTYEQYF	TGTGCCAGCAGTTTGAGCAGGACCTACGAGCAGTACTTC
TRBJ1-5	few	TRBD1	TRBV10-3	CAISEEGANQPQHF	TGTGCCATCAGTGAGGAGGGGGCAAATCAGCCCCAGCATTTT
TRBJ1-2	once	TRBD1	TRBV27	CASSLSTGGRPFSYGYTF	TGTGCCAGCAGTTTATCGACAGGGGGCAGGCCGTTCTCCTATGGCTACACCTTC
TRBJ2-6	NA	NA	TRBV23-1	CASPRDGEYSGANVLTF	TGCGCCAGCCCCCGGGACGGGGAATACTCTGGGGCCAACGTCCTGACTTTC
TRBJ1-1	NA	NA	TRBV30	CAWDLGDTEAFF	TGTGCCTGGGATCTCGGGGACACTGAAGCTTTCTTT
TRBJ2-7	NA	NA	TRBV9	CASSVGVNDIHEQYF	TGTGCCAGCAGCGTAGGGGTTAATGACATCCACGAGCAGTACTTC
TRBJ2-7	NA	TRBD2	TRBV11-2	CASSTREAGETLPYEQYF	TGTGCCAGCAGCACGCGAGAAGCGGGAGAGACCTTGCCCTACGAGCAGTACTTC
TRBJ1-5	few	TRBD1	TRBV6-1	CASSPGDSIKPQHF	TGTGCCAGCAGCCCCGGGGACAGTATAAAGCCCCAGCATTTT
TRBJ2-1	NA	NA	TRBV28	CASSLVARADEQFF	TGTGCCAGCAGTTTGGTGGCGAGGGCGGATGAGCAGTTCTTC
TRBJ2-1	NA	NA	TRBV12-5	CASGWASEQFF	TGTGCTAGTGGTTGGGCTAGTGAGCAGTTCTTC
TRBJ2-3	NA	NA	TRBV13	CASRGRISVGTDTQYF	TGTGCCAGCAGAGGGCGAATTTCGGTGGGAACAGATACGCAGTATTTT
TRBJ2-7	NA	NA	TRBV7-6	CASSLRVNHEQYF	TGTGCCAGCAGCTTACGGGTCAACCACGAGCAGTACTTC
TRBJ2-1	NA	NA	TRBV24-1	CATSDSTRAEQFF	TGTGCCACCAGTGATTCCACTAGAGCTGAGCAGTTCTTC
TRBJ2-7	NA	TRBD1	TRBV7-8	CASSTPLGTGSHEQYF	TGTGCCAGCAGCACCCCTCTAGGGACAGGGTCCCACGAGCAGTACTTC
TRBJ1-4	NA	NA	TRBV1	CTSSPRGIHNEKLFF	TGCACCAGCAGTCCAAGGGGAATTCATAATGAAAAACTGTTTTTT
TRBJ2-7	NA	NA	TRBV19	CASSPRGSILEQYF	TGTGCCAGTAGTCCGAGGGGGAGTATTTTGGAGCAGTACTTC
TRBJ1-1	NA	NA	TRBV27	CASSPLISIMNTEAFF	TGTGCCAGCAGTCCCCTGATATCGATCATGAACACTGAAGCTTTCTTT
TRBJ2-6	NA	NA	TRBV5-4	CASSSLDSGANVLTF	TGTGCCAGCAGCTCGCTGGACTCTGGGGCCAACGTCCTGACTTTC
TRBJ2-2	NA	NA	TRBV10-3	CAIRLESGELFF	TGTGCCATCAGACTAGAATCCGGGGAGCTGTTTTTT
TRBJ2-4	NA	TRBD2	TRBV6-1	CASRGLAGGLAKNIQYF	TGTGCCAGCAGAGGACTAGCGGGAGGGCTAGCCAAAAACATTCAGTACTTC
TRBJ2-3	NA	NA	TRBV20-1	CSARDLSGPTDTQYF	TGCAGTGCTAGAGATCTGAGCGGACCTACAGATACGCAGTATTTT
TRBJ1-1	NA	NA	TRBV7-9	CASTIRPGRRAFF	TGTGCCAGCACCATTCGGCCGGGACGCCGAGCTTTCTTT
TRBJ2-7	NA	NA	TRBV5-1	CASSLDQGYREQYF	TGCGCCAGCAGCCTGGACCAGGGTTATCGGGAGCAGTACTTC
TRBJ2-7	NA	NA	TRBV13	CASSFGRPLSYEQYF	TGTGCCAGCAGCTTCGGCAGACCCCTCTCCTACGAGCAGTACTTC
TRBJ2-3	once	NA	TRBV27	CASSLSEGADTDTQYF	TGTGCCAGCAGTTTATCGGAAGGGGCAGACACAGATACGCAGTATTTT
TRBJ2-7	NA	TRBD1	TRBV6-2/TRBV6-3	CASSYPLDRGRGYEQYF	TGTGCCAGCAGTTACCCCCTGGACAGGGGGCGCGGCTACGAGCAGTACTTC
TRBJ1-5	NA	NA	TRBV12-5	CASGSGFNQPQHF	TGTGCTAGTGGTTCGGGTTTTAATCAGCCCCAGCATTTT
TRBJ1-5	NA	TRBD1	TRBV5-1	CASGPRGGSNQPQHF	TGCGCCAGCGGCCCTCGAGGGGGCTCTAATCAGCCCCAGCATTTT
TRBJ1-5	NA	TRBD1	TRBV11-3	CASGNRGDSNQPQHF	TGTGCCAGCGGAAACAGGGGCGATAGCAATCAGCCCCAGCATTTT
TRBJ2-7	NA	NA	TRBV7-9	CASSPGKGLPYEQYF	TGTGCCAGCAGCCCCGGGAAGGGGTTACCCTACGAGCAGTACTTC
TRBJ1-1	NA	NA	TRBV7-9	CASSYHVGDDTEAFF	TGTGCCAGCAGCTACCATGTCGGGGACGACACTGAAGCTTTCTTT
TRBJ1-1	NA	NA	TRBV9	CASSPEDRLTEAFF	TGTGCCAGCAGCCCCGAAGACAGGCTGACTGAAGCTTTCTTT
TRBJ2-1	once	NA	TRBV7-9	CASSLEGTPRQDNEQFF	TGTGCCAGCAGCCTAGAGGGGACTCCACGACAGGATAATGAGCAGTTCTTC
TRBJ2-3	NA	TRBD1	TRBV7-9	CASSARDRDTDTQYF	TGTGCCAGCAGCGCCCGGGACAGGGACACAGATACGCAGTATTTT
TRBJ1-1	NA	NA	TRBV7-6	CASSLVAGAPNTEAFF	TGTGCCAGCAGCTTAGTTGCAGGGGCCCCGAACACTGAAGCTTTCTTT
TRBJ2-1	NA	TRBD2	TRBV2	CASSELGLAGVGLTYNEQFF	TGTGCCAGCAGTGAGTTGGGACTAGCGGGAGTGGGCTTAACTTACAATGAGCAGTTCTTC
TRBJ2-7	NA	NA	TRBV2	CASSEGWGERYYEQYF	TGTGCCAGCAGTGAAGGCTGGGGGGAGCGGTATTACGAGCAGTACTTC
TRBJ2-1	NA	TRBD2	TRBV7-9	CASSSLAGGRFEQFF	TGTGCCAGCAGCTCCCTAGCGGGAGGGCGATTTGAGCAGTTCTTC
TRBJ2-1	NA	NA	TRBV4-1	CASSQAPLAHEQFF	TGCGCCAGCAGCCAAGCGCCCCTAGCGCATGAGCAGTTCTTC
TRBJ1-2	NA	NA	TRBV9	CASNKRSEGYTF	TGTGCCAGCAACAAAAGGAGCGAAGGCTACACCTTC
TRBJ2-7	NA	NA	TRBV3-1	CASSLQGGRFYEQYF	TGTGCCAGCAGCCTACAGGGCGGAAGATTCTACGAGCAGTACTTC
TRBJ2-5	NA	NA	TRBV2	CASSEALGMSKQETQYF	TGTGCCAGCAGTGAAGCGCTTGGGATGTCGAAACAAGAGACCCAGTACTTC
TRBJ1-3	NA	NA	TRBV12-3/TRBV12-4	CASSQTRSGNTIYF	TGTGCCAGCAGTCAGACACGCTCTGGAAACACCATATATTTT
TRBJ2-7	once	TRBD1	TRBV27	CASKTGGEQYF	TGTGCCAGCAAGACAGGGGGCGAGCAGTACTTC